A selection of T cell receptor beta chains follows, all from one sample in a study of cytomegalovirus exposure and HLA in healthy donors. The assay was immunoSEQ multiplex PCR, and TCRdb's table has in-frame clones only and misses some. The sample lists around 200,000 clones; 75% to 85% were seen once. Sequencing was carried out using PBMCs. These receptors all stem from a woman aged 40-49 years in good health and CMV-seronegative. Each CDR3 is given with its conserved first and last residue. D genes are given only for firm matches. Clone size, where shown, is once, few, many, or a class for clones that have expanded.

V gene,J gene,clone size,D gene,CDR3 protein,CDR3 DNA
TRBV4-1,TRBJ1-5,NA,TRBD1,CASSQVYRRGEERNQPQHF,TGCGCCAGCAGCCAAGTATACCGCAGGGGGGAGGAAAGAAATCAGCCCCAGCATTTT
TRBV6-6,TRBJ2-7,NA,TRBD2,CASTQGRGSYEQYF,TGTGCCAGCACCCAAGGGCGCGGGAGCTACGAGCAGTACTTC
TRBV2,TRBJ2-1,NA,NA,CASRAFSAEQFF,TGTGCCAGCAGAGCCTTCAGCGCTGAGCAGTTCTTC
TRBV9,TRBJ2-1,NA,TRBD1,CASSVGQGTSYNEQFF,TGTGCCAGCAGCGTAGGACAGGGGACCTCCTACAATGAGCAGTTCTTC
TRBV6-5,TRBJ2-1,NA,TRBD2,CASRPSGSPSEFF,TGTGCCAGCAGGCCTAGCGGGAGTCCCTCTGAGTTCTTC
TRBV6-5,TRBJ2-7,NA,TRBD2,CASSYLAGGQEQYF,TGTGCCAGCAGTTACCTAGCGGGAGGGCAGGAGCAGTACTTC
TRBV5-1,TRBJ2-2,NA,TRBD2,CASSFPAGVDTGELFF,TGCGCCAGCAGCTTTCCAGCGGGAGTGGACACCGGGGAGCTGTTTTTT
TRBV10-3,TRBJ2-5,NA,TRBD2,CAISELHSGRAARETQYF,TGTGCCATCAGTGAGCTCCATAGCGGGAGGGCAGCTCGGGAGACCCAGTACTTC
TRBV9,TRBJ2-5,NA,NA,CASSALGGSQETQYF,TGTGCCAGCAGCGCTTTAGGGGGTTCACAAGAGACCCAGTACTTC
TRBV19,TRBJ1-5,few,NA,CASSITGYSNQPQHF,TGTGCCAGTAGTATCACGGGTTATAGCAATCAGCCCCAGCATTTT
TRBV18,TRBJ2-5,NA,TRBD1,CASSPRAAGGQETQYF,TGTGCCAGCTCACCACGGGCCGCAGGGGGACAAGAGACCCAGTACTTC
TRBV30,TRBJ1-3,NA,NA,CAWSLSGNTIYF,TGTGCCTGGAGCCTCTCTGGAAACACCATATATTTT
TRBV18,TRBJ1-1,NA,NA,CASSPGGVEAFF,TGTGCCAGCTCACCAGGCGGGGTCGAAGCTTTCTTT
TRBV19,TRBJ1-5,NA,NA,CASSALGGGRQPQHF,TGTGCCAGTAGTGCCCTCGGGGGGGGGCGGCAGCCCCAGCATTTT
TRBV18,TRBJ1-1,NA,NA,CASSPGRPPRAEAFF,TGTGCCAGCTCACCAGGCCGGCCCCCTAGAGCTGAAGCTTTCTTT
TRBV19,TRBJ1-5,NA,TRBD1,CASSWGTGDNQPQHF,TGTGCCAGTAGTTGGGGGACAGGGGACAATCAGCCCCAGCATTTT
TRBV5-1,TRBJ1-1,NA,NA,CASSFQENTEAFF,TGCGCCAGCAGCTTCCAGGAGAACACTGAAGCTTTCTTT
TRBV7-2,TRBJ2-7,NA,NA,CASSVIRAEQYF,TGTGCCAGCAGCGTCATTAGAGCCGAGCAGTACTTC
TRBV7-9,TRBJ1-2,NA,NA,CASSLDSRYGYTF,TGTGCCAGCAGCCTAGACAGTCGCTATGGCTACACCTTC
TRBV5-1,TRBJ1-1,NA,NA,CASSGEGEAFF,TGCGCCAGCAGCGGGGAGGGTGAAGCTTTCTTT
TRBV7-2,TRBJ2-1,few,NA,CASSSQFFEQFF,TGTGCCAGCAGCTCCCAATTTTTCGAGCAGTTCTTC
TRBV7-9,TRBJ1-1,NA,NA,CASSFYTGLNTEAFF,TGTGCCAGCAGCTTCTATACAGGGTTGAACACTGAAGCTTTCTTT
TRBV28,TRBJ1-5,NA,NA,CASSSYERSPHWSQPQHF,TGTGCCAGCAGTTCCTATGAACGGAGCCCCCACTGGAGTCAGCCCCAGCATTTT